The clone carrying this T cell receptor (beta chain) was seen ten or more times. Germline V gene lookup returns CDR1 MNHNS and CDR2 SASEGT. The V end was cut by 1 base, the J end by 4 bases, with 10 bases between. This CDR3 region has 14 residues. TCRdb ran MiXCR on the RT-PCR reads and lists one entry per CDR3 protein. The table records 550,000 to 750,000 distinct CDR3 sequences, 13% to 15% of them present only once. V gene TRBV6-1 combines with J gene TRBJ1-2; possible D gene TRBD1, 5 bases. Sequencing input: memory CD4+ T cells from blood. This receptor was taken from a female donor in good health, serving as a healthy control. CDR3 residues: CASSEDGQGYGYTF. The CDR3 DNA reads as TGTGCCAGCAGTGAAGATGGGCAGGGCTATGGCTACACCTTC.